These 27 T cell receptor beta chains share one sample of origin, sequenced in a study of blood T cells in healthy people across ages. PCR was performed a second time for roughly 6 to 12 cycles using a sample-barcoded 5' primer and a J-beta primer mix. MiXCR, applied by TCRdb to the 5' RACE reads, yields one record per CDR3 protein. The sample lists under 1,000,000 distinct CDR3 sequences; about 45% were seen once. What was sequenced was blood. The origin of the receptors is an elderly man in good health.

Only one count was recorded for this clonotype. The chain carries TRBV2 and TRBJ2-1; the D gene is possibly TRBD1 (5 bases). Germline V lookup: CDR1 SNHLY, CDR2 FYNNEI. This CDR3 is 12 amino acids long. The ends were cut back, 9 bases at V and 1 base at J, with 7 bases in the middle. The CDR3 loop is CARDSSYNEQFF. CDR3 bases: TGTGCCAGAGACAGTTCCTACAATGAGCAGTTCTTC.

This clonotype was seen more than once but under ten times. V usage is TRBV28 and J usage is TRBJ2-7; 7 bases fit TRBD1. V trimming: 6 bases; J trimming: 2 bases; junction bases outside the gene matches: 10. CDR3 length: 15 residues. Germline CDR1 MDHEN, CDR2 SYDVKM. This chain's CDR3 is CASSNDRERAYEQYF. CDR3 bases: TGTGCCAGCAGCAACGACAGGGAAAGGGCCTACGAGCAGTACTTC.

This clonotype was picked up a small number of times. The chain joins TRBV12-3 or TRBV12-4 to TRBJ1-5, with TRBD1 matching 8 bases. The V gene end was trimmed by 3 bases and the J gene end by 7 bases; junction bases not matched to a gene: 11. This CDR3 spans 16 amino acids. CDR3 sequence: CASSFGQGAREQPQHF. CDR3 in DNA: TGTGCCAGCAGTTTCGGGCAGGGGGCGAGAGAACAGCCCCAGCATTTT.

The count of this clonotype is one. The rearrangement joins TRBV11-2 to TRBJ2-7, with a weak D call TRBD2 (6 bases). V lost 3 bases, J lost 3 bases, and 12 bases lay in between. The CDR3 is 14 residues long. Germline CDR1 and CDR2: SGHAT and FQNNGV. The DNA of the CDR3 is TGTGCCAGCAGCTTCGGGACTTCAGACTACGAGCAGTACTTC. Residues: CASSFGTSDYEQYF.

This clonotype appeared a few times. The chain links TRBV20-1 to TRBJ1-2; D call uncertain. This CDR3 comprises 13 residues. V lost 2 bases to trimming and J lost 1 base, with 8 bases between them. CDR1 is DFQATT and CDR2 is SNEGSKA in the germline V gene (reference sequence). The CDR3 nucleotides read TGCAGTGCTAGAACAAACTATAACTATGGCTACACCTTC. Protein sequence: CSARTNYNYGYTF.

This chain links TRBV5-1 with TRBJ2-1, with D unclear. CDR1 and CDR2 (germline): SGHRS, YFSETQ. Trimming pared 7 bases from V and 2 bases from J, leaving 7 bases between. The CDR3 has 12 amino acids. CDR3 residues: CASQSAYNEQFF. CDR3 DNA: TGCGCCAGCCAAAGCGCCTACAATGAGCAGTTCTTC.

This clonotype has a handful of counts. The rearrangement uses TRBV20-1 and TRBJ1-2; 8 nucleotides line up with TRBD1. The CDR3 length is 16 residues. From germline, CDR1 is DFQATT and CDR2 SNEGSKA (reference sequence). V trimming: 3 bases; J trimming: 4 bases; junction bases outside the gene matches: 13. The CDR3 coding sequence is TGCAGTGCTAGTACCCGACAGGGGAATCTATTCTATGGCTACACCTTC. This gives the protein CSASTRQGNLFYGYTF.

This clonotype was counted only a few times. The J gene is TRBJ2-1, the V gene TRBV7-8; D not resolved. This CDR3 is built from 14 residues. V dropped 0 bases and J dropped 7 bases, with 10 bases sitting between them. Germline lookup yields CDR1 SGHVS and CDR2 FQNEAQ. The CDR3 bases are TGTGCCAGCAGCTTAGCGTCCAGTACGAATGAGCAGTTCTTC. This translates into CASSLASSTNEQFF.

The rearrangement uses TRBV7-8 and TRBJ2-7; 7 bases fit TRBD2. CDR3 length equals 15 residues. V lost 2 bases and J lost 2; bases outside the gene matches: 6. The germline CDR1 and CDR2 sequences are SGHVS and FQNEAQ. For the CDR3, the DNA is TGTGCCAGCAGCTTAAAAACTAGCGAGACCTACGAGCAGTACTTC. Translation gives CASSLKTSETYEQYF. The full variable domain, with the rest looked up from reference TRBV7-8 and TRBJ2-7, is GAGVSQSPRYKVAKRGQDVALRCDPISGHVSLFWYQQALGQGPEFLTYFQNEAQLDKSGLPSDRFFAERPEGSVSTLKIQRTQQEDSAVYLCASSLKTSETYEQYFGPGTRLTVT.

This clonotype was counted between two and nine times. The chain links TRBV9 to TRBJ2-1; 8 positions agree with TRBD2. The junction had 8 bases not matched to a gene; V was cut back by 0 bases and J by 0 bases. Per the germline V gene, CDR1 is SGDLS and CDR2 is YYNGEE. There are 18 residues in the CDR3. As DNA, the CDR3 is TGTGCCAGCAGCGTAGGGCTAGCGGGTCAAAGCTCCTACAATGAGCAGTTCTTC. Translating gives CASSVGLAGQSSYNEQFF.

The V gene is TRBV6-5, the J gene TRBJ2-7, with 8 bases that match TRBD1. In germline, CDR1 is MNHEY, CDR2 SVGAGI. J gave up 2 bases and V 2 bases, and 11 bases lay outside the gene matches. There are 17 residues in the CDR3. The CDR3: CASSYVAGGNKPYEQYF. As DNA, the CDR3 is TGTGCCAGCAGTTACGTGGCAGGGGGCAACAAACCCTACGAGCAGTACTTC.

Regarding this clonotype: One base away lies a much larger clone, so this may be a sequencing read error. The chain carries TRBV7-2 and TRBJ2-7; 9 bases map to TRBD2. The CDR3 consists of 15 residues. CDR1 is SGHTA, CDR2 FQGNSA, per germline. The CDR3 DNA reads TGTGCCAGCAGCTTAACACTAGCGGGTTACTACGAGCAGCACTTC. This codes for CASSLTLAGYYEQHF.

The chain has TRBV12-3 or TRBV12-4 and TRBJ1-2; 11 bases are a match to TRBD1. Trimming removed 3 bases from V and 3 bases from J; junction bases left unmatched: 9. CDR3 size: 17 residues. CDR3 sequence reads: CASSFRTGGVSYYGYTF. CDR3 bases: TGTGCCAGCAGTTTCCGGACAGGGGGCGTATCGTACTATGGCTACACCTTC.

V is TRBV7-2 and J is TRBJ2-5, with TRBD1 identical over 9 bases. The CDR3 has 15 amino acids. Unmatched junction bases numbered 9, after V lost 5 bases and J lost 5 bases. Germline V gene lookup returns CDR1 SGHTA and CDR2 FQGNSA. This chain's CDR3 is CASSGTGTGSETQYF. The CDR3 DNA follows: TGTGCCAGCAGCGGAACCGGGACAGGGAGTGAGACCCAGTACTTC.

This clonotype was counted a few times. The V and J genes are TRBV7-2 and TRBJ2-3; TRBD2 aligns across 7 bases. The V gene's germline CDR1 is SGHTA and CDR2 FQGNSA. V was clipped by 0 bases and J by 2 bases; unmatched bases: 5. This CDR3 has 16 amino acids. CDR3 nucleotides: TGTGCCAGCAGCTTAGCGGGAGGGAGGAACACAGATACGCAGTATTTT. Translation gives CASSLAGGRNTDTQYF.

The rearrangement links TRBV6-6 to TRBJ2-1; D uncertain. The CDR3 sequence is 13 residues long. Germline V gene lookup returns CDR1 MNHNY and CDR2 SVGAGI (reference sequence). The V gene lost 2 bases and the J gene lost 5 bases, with 7 bases spanning the gap. The CDR3 reads CASSYLRDNEQFF. CDR3 coding DNA: TGTGCCAGCAGTTACCTCCGGGACAATGAGCAGTTCTTC.

This clonotype was counted at least ten times. The chain carries TRBV4-3 and TRBJ2-7, with 13 bases matching TRBD2. CDR1 LGHNA and CDR2 YSLEER come from the germline V gene. The ends lost 0 bases at V and 5 bases at J; junction bases unmatched: 4. The CDR3 is 16 residues long. The CDR3 protein is CASSQDWTSGSNEQYF. The CDR3 DNA follows: TGCGCCAGCAGCCAAGACTGGACTAGCGGGAGTAACGAGCAGTACTTC.

This rearrangement joins TRBV29-1 to TRBJ2-7; no clear D gene. Germline V CDR1 and CDR2: SQVTM, ANQGSEA. The CDR3 contains 14 residues. Trimming shortened V by 6 bases and J by 5 bases, and 20 bases separated the two germline ends. CDR3 nucleotides: TGCAGCGTGACGGTGGACGGAGTTGGAAACGAGCAGTACTTC. Protein: CSVTVDGVGNEQYF.

V and J are TRBV4-1 and TRBJ1-5; no definite D call. Germline values: CDR1 MGHRA, CDR2 YSYEKL. V dropped 1 base and J dropped 5 bases, with 15 bases sitting between them. CDR3 size: 16 residues. DNA for the CDR3: TGCGCCAGCAGCCAAGGGCTATCCCGGTGGGATCAGCCCCAGCATTTT. Amino acids: CASSQGLSRWDQPQHF.

This clonotype showed up many times. The genes are TRBV12-3 or TRBV12-4 and TRBJ2-7; D possibly corresponds to TRBD1 (5 bases). CDR3 length: 13 amino acids. V lost 1 base and J lost 6, with 10 bases in between. This CDR3 reads CASSLGFRAEQYF. CDR3 DNA: TGTGCCAGCAGTTTAGGATTCAGGGCCGAGCAGTACTTC.

This clonotype was observed once. V usage is TRBV12-3 or TRBV12-4 and J usage is TRBJ2-3; TRBD2 matches 8 bases. V shed 2 bases, J shed 4 bases, and the junction held 14 bases outside the gene matches. The CDR3 extends over 18 amino acids. The CDR3 reads CASSLSTAGGAGADTQYF. CDR3 sequence (DNA): TGTGCCAGCAGTTTATCGACCGCGGGAGGAGCGGGGGCAGATACGCAGTATTTT.

This clonotype was seen a handful of times. The chain is built from TRBV7-2 and TRBJ2-5, with 9 bases that match TRBD1. The CDR3 extends over 16 amino acids. The junction had 11 bases not matched to a gene; V was cut back by 5 bases and J by 4 bases. Germline V gives CDR1 SGHTA, CDR2 FQGNSA. The CDR3, as DNA: TGTGCCAGCAGCCCCACGGACACAGGGGGCGGAGAGACCCAGTACTTC. Its protein product is CASSPTDTGGGETQYF. Together with reference TRBV7-2 and TRBJ2-5, the CDR3 gives the full variable domain: GAGVSQSPSNKVTEKGKDVELRCDPISGHTALYWYRQSLGQGLEFLIYFQGNSAPDKSGLPSDRFSAERTGGSVSTLTIQRTQQEDSAVYLCASSPTDTGGGETQYFGPGTRLLVL.

CDR3 loop: CVRKGAPDTQYF. CDR3 coding DNA: TGTGTCAGAAAAGGGGCCCCAGATACGCAGTATTTT. The chain employs TRBV7-2 and TRBJ2-3, with D tentatively TRBD1 (5 bases). The length of the CDR3 is 12 residues. Germline assignment: CDR1 SGHTA and CDR2 FQGNSA.

V usage is TRBV6-2 or TRBV6-3 and J usage is TRBJ2-7, with D perhaps matching TRBD1 (5 bases). V lost 7 bases to trimming and J lost 0 bases, with 13 bases between them. Germline V gene data show CDR1 as MNHEY and CDR2 as SVGEGT. The CDR3 sequence is 14 residues long. For the CDR3, the DNA is TGTGCCAGCAATACAGGTCTTAGCTCCTACGAGCAGTACTTC. Protein sequence: CASNTGLSSYEQYF.

In this sample, this clonotype turned up a few times. The gene calls are TRBV3-1 and TRBJ2-3; TRBD2 is a possible D gene (6 bases). Trimming pared 4 bases from V and 5 bases from J, leaving 16 bases between. The CDR3 consists of 15 residues. Germline V gene sequence: CDR1 LGHDT, CDR2 YNNKEL (reference sequence). The chain's CDR3 is CASSRRQTREDTQYF. In nucleotides, the CDR3 is TGTGCCAGCAGCCGCCGCCAGACTAGGGAAGATACGCAGTATTTT.

This chain uses TRBV10-1 with TRBJ2-1, with D perhaps matching TRBD2 (5 bases). V lost 6 bases and J 5 bases, leaving 14 bases between the germline ends. This CDR3 comprises 14 residues. Germline CDR1 is WNHNN and CDR2 is SYGVQD (reference sequence). The chain's CDR3 is CASSPRGAHNEQFF. The CDR3 coding sequence is TGCGCCAGCAGCCCCCGGGGAGCGCACAATGAGCAGTTCTTC.

This clonotype was observed many times. This chain connects TRBV5-1 to TRBJ2-3; possibly TRBD1 or TRBD2 for D (5 bases each). Germline CDR1 reads SGHRS; CDR2 reads YFSETQ. The CDR3 covers 13 residues. Trimming took 4 bases from V and 3 from J, leaving 9 bases between them. The CDR3 nucleotides read TGCGCCAGCAGCCGGGGCTTGACAGATACGCAGTATTTT. Protein sequence: CASSRGLTDTQYF.